The 11 T cell receptor beta chains below all came from one sample that was sequenced in a study of control samples from healthy donors and cancer patients. Sequencing used immunoSEQ multiplex PCR; TCRdb keeps in-frame clones, though not all of them. Among roughly 120,000 clones listed, approximately 92% were seen once. The sample taken for sequencing was PBMCs. The receptors were gathered from a woman between 45 and 60 years old with colorectal cancer.

The chain is built from TRBV5-1 and TRBJ2-3; D gene unclear. The CDR3 extends over 11 amino acids. The V end was cut by 0 bases, the J end by 5 bases, with 1 base between. In germline, CDR1 is SGHRS, CDR2 YFSETQ. As DNA, the CDR3 is TGCGCCAGCAGCTTGGAAGATACGCAGTATTTT. This encodes CASSLEDTQYF.

The rearrangement links TRBV24-1 to TRBJ2-3, with 7 bases matching TRBD1. J was trimmed by 2 bases and V by 0 bases; bases with no gene match: 4. The CDR3 is 16 amino acids. CDR1 is KGHDR, CDR2 SFDVKD, per germline. CDR3 sequence reads: CATSDLQGGHTDTQYF. Written as DNA, the CDR3 is TGTGCCACCAGTGATTTGCAAGGGGGCCACACAGATACGCAGTATTTT.

The chain uses TRBV3-1 (or the pseudogene TRBV3-2) and TRBJ2-1, with 11 positions matching TRBD2. The CDR3 covers 17 residues. V shed 4 bases and J 3 bases; nucleotides not matched to a gene: 8. The germline V gene encodes CDR1 LGHDT and CDR2 YNNKEL (reference sequence). The CDR3 bases are TGTGCCAGCAGCCCTACCTCCGGGACTAGCGGCTACAATGAGCAGTTCTTC. It specifies CASSPTSGTSGYNEQFF.

This sequence joins TRBV5-1 and TRBJ1-2; D gene ambiguous. V lost 8 bases, J lost 5 bases, and 19 bases lay in between. This CDR3 region has 14 residues. In germline, CDR1 is SGHRS, CDR2 YFSETQ. Here the CDR3 DNA reads TGCGCCAGTGGACGGGAAGGCTCGGCTTATGGCTACACCTTC. Translation: CASGREGSAYGYTF.

This clone was seen once. The rearrangement uses TRBV18 and TRBJ2-2, with D unclear. The CDR3 sequence is 17 residues long. Per germline, CDR1 KGHSH and CDR2 LQKENI. Trimming left V 8 bases short and J 4 bases short, with 23 bases between. The CDR3 reads CASRPPSVRRSTGELFF. In DNA, the CDR3 is TGTGCCAGCCGGCCGCCGAGCGTTCGCCGGAGCACCGGGGAGCTGTTTTTT.

The chain joins TRBV18 to TRBJ1-2; D gene ambiguous. Germline loops: CDR1 KGHSH, CDR2 LQKENI. CDR3 length: 12 amino acids. V was clipped by 2 bases and J by 8 bases, with 9 bases between them. CDR3 nucleotides: TGTGCCAGCTCACCAGACTTTCCGGGCTACACCTTC. This sequence encodes CASSPDFPGYTF. The variable domain in full, completed from reference TRBV18 and TRBJ1-2, reads NAGVMQNPRHLVRRRGQEARLRCSPMKGHSHVYWYRQLPEEGLKFMVYLQKENIIDESGMPKERFSAEFPKEGPSILRIQQVVRGDSAAYFCASSPDFPGYTFGSGTRLTVV.

This clone was seen a single time. The chain links TRBV2 to TRBJ2-3, with TRBD2 identical over 7 bases. The CDR3 sequence is 16 residues long. V gave up 5 bases and J gave up 1 base; unmatched junction bases: 9. Germline CDR1 is SNHLY and CDR2 is FYNNEI. The CDR3 is CASSRLAGGRTDTQYF. CDR3 DNA: TGTGCCAGCAGTCGACTAGCCGGGGGTCGCACAGATACGCAGTATTTT.

V usage is TRBV5-4 and J usage is TRBJ1-2, with a weak D call TRBD1 (6 bases). CDR1 and CDR2 from the germline V gene are SGHNT and YYREEE (reference sequence). The CDR3 length is 17 residues. The V and J ends lost 2 bases and 4 bases respectively, with 21 bases between them. The CDR3 coding sequence is TGTGCCAGCAGCTTCGGAGGAGCTTCTGACAGGCTCTATGGCTACACCTTC. It specifies CASSFGGASDRLYGYTF. The full variable domain, in which reference TRBV5-4 and TRBJ1-2 provide the parts outside the CDR3, is ETGVTQSPTHLIKTRGQQVTLRCSSQSGHNTVSWYQQALGQGPQFIFQYYREEENGRGNFPPRFSGLQFPNYSSELNVNALELDDSALYLCASSFGGASDRLYGYTFGSGTRLTVV.

The CDR3 region has the DNA TGTGCCAGCAGTCCGGGACAGTTTGGGAACACTGAAGCTTTCTTT. Amino acids: CASSPGQFGNTEAFF. This rearrangement joins TRBV28 to TRBJ1-1; TRBD1 matches 7 bases. Germline V gives CDR1 MDHEN, CDR2 SYDVKM. CDR3 length: 15 residues. V shed 5 bases and J 1 base; nucleotides not matched to a gene: 7. Combining the CDR3 with reference TRBV28 and TRBJ1-1 gives the whole variable domain DVKVTQSSRYLVKRTGEKVFLECVQDMDHENMFWYRQDPGLGLRLIYFSYDVKMKEKGDIPEGYSVSREKKERFSLILESASTNQTSMYLCASSPGQFGNTEAFFGQGTRLTVV.

The J gene is TRBJ2-3, the V gene TRBV19; 9 bases line up with TRBD2. This CDR3 region has 15 residues. Losses at the gene ends were 5 bases for V and 5 bases for J; bases not matched to a gene: 8. The germline V gene encodes CDR1 LNHDA and CDR2 SQIVND (reference sequence). CDR3 amino acids: CASSAGGASQDTQYF. DNA of the CDR3: TGTGCCAGTAGTGCGGGGGGGGCCTCACAAGATACGCAGTATTTT. Full variable domain (missing parts from reference TRBV19 and TRBJ2-3): DGGITQSPKYLFRKEGQNVTLSCEQNLNHDAMYWYRQDPGQGLRLIYYSQIVNDFQKGDIAEGYSVSREKKESFPLTVTSAQKNPTAFYLCASSAGGASQDTQYFGPGTRLTVL.

This rearrangement joins TRBV11-2 to TRBJ1-5; D ambiguous. V gave up 4 bases and J gave up 8 bases, with 12 bases separating them. Germline V gene lookup returns CDR1 SGHAT and CDR2 FQNNGV. The CDR3 is made up of 13 amino acids. The CDR3 reads CASSSDYAKPQHF. CDR3 bases: TGTGCCAGCAGCTCCGATTATGCAAAGCCCCAGCATTTT.